Listed below are T cell receptor beta chains from one sample, sequenced in a study of T cells after yellow fever vaccination. MiXCR, applied by TCRdb to the 5' RACE reads, yields one record per CDR3 protein. The table has 250,000 to 400,000 distinct CDR3 sequences, roughly 4.3% seen once; the top ten hold just under 20%. The source material was PBMCs, sampled 15 days after the yellow fever booster vaccination. The receptors stem from a man aged 18 to 35 who received the YFV17D yellow fever vaccine. Each CDR3 is given with its conserved first and last residue. Each record gives: CDR3 protein, CDR3 DNA, clone size, V gene, J gene, D gene. The D gene is left open where the match is weak. Rows give clone size only sometimes, using once, few, many, or a class for an expanded clone.

CDR3aa: CASSVGQGTEAFF; CDR3nt: TGTGCCAGCTCTGTGGGACAGGGCACTGAAGCTTTCTTT; abundance: few; v_gene: TRBV18; j_gene: TRBJ1-1; d_gene: TRBD1
CDR3aa: CASSPLGEGVNSPLHF; CDR3nt: TGTGCCAGCTCACCATTGGGGGAGGGGGTTAATTCACCCCTCCACTTT; abundance: -; v_gene: TRBV18; j_gene: TRBJ1-6; d_gene: -
CDR3aa: CSARGPNNQPQHF; CDR3nt: TGCAGTGCTAGGGGGCCCAACAATCAGCCCCAGCATTTT; abundance: many; v_gene: TRBV20-1; j_gene: TRBJ1-5; d_gene: -
CDR3aa: CASSVDGDTEAFF; CDR3nt: TGCGCCAGCAGCGTCGACGGGGACACTGAAGCTTTCTTT; abundance: many; v_gene: TRBV5-1; j_gene: TRBJ1-1; d_gene: -
CDR3aa: CASSPGGRVQAFF; CDR3nt: TGTGCCAGCAGCCCGGGGGGTAGGGTTCAAGCTTTCTTT; abundance: -; v_gene: TRBV7-2; j_gene: TRBJ1-1; d_gene: -
CDR3aa: CSARGLRVAKNIQYF; CDR3nt: TGCAGTGCTAGGGGGTTACGTGTAGCCAAAAACATTCAGTACTTC; abundance: many; v_gene: TRBV20-1; j_gene: TRBJ2-4; d_gene: -
CDR3aa: CSASGANYGYTF; CDR3nt: TGCAGTGCTAGTGGGGCTAACTATGGCTACACCTTC; abundance: many; v_gene: TRBV20-1; j_gene: TRBJ1-2; d_gene: -
CDR3aa: CAISPGQGGSEQFF; CDR3nt: TGTGCCATCAGTCCGGGACAGGGAGGGAGTGAGCAGTTCTTC; abundance: many; v_gene: TRBV10-3; j_gene: TRBJ2-1; d_gene: TRBD1
CDR3aa: CAISESSQPQHF; CDR3nt: TGTGCCATCAGTGAGTCGAGTCAGCCCCAGCATTTT; abundance: many; v_gene: TRBV10-3; j_gene: TRBJ1-5; d_gene: -
CDR3aa: CASSLPPNTEAFF; CDR3nt: TGTGCCAGCAGCCTGCCCCCGAACACTGAAGCTTTCTTT; abundance: -; v_gene: TRBV6-2/TRBV6-3; j_gene: TRBJ1-1; d_gene: -
CDR3aa: CASSPGQGLWYNEQFF; CDR3nt: TGTGCCAGCAGTCCGGGACAGGGATTGTGGTATAATGAGCAGTTCTTC; abundance: many; v_gene: TRBV12-3/TRBV12-4; j_gene: TRBJ2-1; d_gene: TRBD1
CDR3aa: CASSESGAADTQYF; CDR3nt: TGTGCCAGCAGCGAGAGTGGGGCGGCAGATACGCAGTATTTT; abundance: many; v_gene: TRBV9; j_gene: TRBJ2-3; d_gene: -
CDR3aa: CASSPTGPTDTQYF; CDR3nt: TGTGCCAGCAGCCCCACGGGTCCCACAGATACGCAGTATTTT; abundance: many; v_gene: TRBV7-6; j_gene: TRBJ2-3; d_gene: -
CDR3aa: CASSYSGSGEQFF; CDR3nt: TGTGCCAGCAGTTACTCAGGATCGGGGGAGCAGTTCTTC; abundance: many; v_gene: TRBV6-5; j_gene: TRBJ2-1; d_gene: -
CDR3aa: CSVEEARGAYNEQFF; CDR3nt: TGCAGCGTTGAAGAAGCCAGGGGTGCCTACAATGAGCAGTTCTTC; abundance: many; v_gene: TRBV29-1; j_gene: TRBJ2-1; d_gene: -
CDR3aa: CASSLRAASGNTIYF; CDR3nt: TGTGCCAGCAGTTTAAGGGCGGCCTCTGGAAACACCATATATTTT; abundance: few; v_gene: TRBV12-3/TRBV12-4; j_gene: TRBJ1-3; d_gene: -
CDR3aa: CSAPGLGQETQYF; CDR3nt: TGCAGTGCGCCGGGACTCGGCCAAGAGACCCAGTACTTC; abundance: few; v_gene: TRBV20-1; j_gene: TRBJ2-5; d_gene: -
CDR3aa: CASSRQADTDTQYF; CDR3nt: TGTGCCAGCAGCCGGCAAGCGGACACAGATACGCAGTATTTT; abundance: many; v_gene: TRBV7-3; j_gene: TRBJ2-3; d_gene: -
CDR3aa: CASSEWLYNEQFF; CDR3nt: TGTGCCAGCAGTGAATGGTTGTACAATGAGCAGTTCTTC; abundance: many; v_gene: TRBV2; j_gene: TRBJ2-1; d_gene: -
CDR3aa: CASSRLASDEKLFF; CDR3nt: TGTGCCAGCAGCCGATTGGCGAGCGATGAAAAACTGTTTTTT; abundance: many; v_gene: TRBV7-9; j_gene: TRBJ1-4; d_gene: -
CDR3aa: CASSSGTALNNEQFF; CDR3nt: TGTGCCAGCAGCTCCGGGACAGCCCTTAACAATGAGCAGTTCTTC; abundance: -; v_gene: TRBV7-2; j_gene: TRBJ2-1; d_gene: TRBD1
CDR3aa: CASSLAYGEQYF; CDR3nt: TGCGCCAGCAGCTTGGCCTATGGCGAGCAGTACTTC; abundance: few; v_gene: TRBV5-1; j_gene: TRBJ2-7; d_gene: -
CDR3aa: CASRWGAEAFF; CDR3nt: TGTGCCAGCAGATGGGGGGCCGAAGCTTTCTTT; abundance: -; v_gene: TRBV27; j_gene: TRBJ1-1; d_gene: -
CDR3aa: CASSGLDRRGELFF; CDR3nt: TGTGCCAGCAGCGGGTTAGACCGCCGAGGGGAACTGTTTTTT; abundance: many; v_gene: TRBV6-5; j_gene: TRBJ1-4; d_gene: -
CDR3aa: CSAPPGQGGYTF; CDR3nt: TGCAGTGCTCCGCCGGGACAGGGTGGCTACACCTTC; abundance: many; v_gene: TRBV20-1; j_gene: TRBJ1-2; d_gene: TRBD1
CDR3aa: CASSQEGQGRYNEQFF; CDR3nt: TGCGCCAGCAGCCAAGAGGGACAGGGGAGGTACAATGAGCAGTTCTTC; abundance: many; v_gene: TRBV4-3; j_gene: TRBJ2-1; d_gene: TRBD1
CDR3aa: CASSSLGLEEQFF; CDR3nt: TGTGCCAGCAGTTCCTTAGGGCTAGAAGAGCAGTTCTTC; abundance: many; v_gene: TRBV27; j_gene: TRBJ2-1; d_gene: -
CDR3aa: CSTRGHSNTEAFF; CDR3nt: TGCAGCACCCGAGGACACTCGAACACTGAAGCTTTCTTT; abundance: -; v_gene: TRBV29-1; j_gene: TRBJ1-1; d_gene: -
CDR3aa: CASSPGQGVTYGYTF; CDR3nt: TGCGCCAGCAGCCCGGGACAGGGAGTGACGTATGGCTACACCTTC; abundance: many; v_gene: TRBV5-1; j_gene: TRBJ1-2; d_gene: TRBD1
CDR3aa: CASSFGLAGQETQYF; CDR3nt: TGTGCCAGCAGCTTCGGTCTAGCGGGGCAAGAGACCCAGTACTTC; abundance: many; v_gene: TRBV7-9; j_gene: TRBJ2-5; d_gene: TRBD2
CDR3aa: CASSLDPAAVTRGYTF; CDR3nt: TGCGCCAGCAGCTTGGATCCCGCGGCCGTAACGCGGGGCTACACCTTC; abundance: few; v_gene: TRBV5-1; j_gene: TRBJ1-2; d_gene: -
CDR3aa: CASSELTGPYGYTF; CDR3nt: TGTGCCAGCAGTGAACTCACAGGTCCCTATGGCTACACCTTC; abundance: many; v_gene: TRBV2; j_gene: TRBJ1-2; d_gene: -
CDR3aa: CASSLDFPGTTGELFF; CDR3nt: TGTGCCAGCAGCTTGGATTTTCCAGGGACCACCGGGGAGCTGTTTTTT; abundance: -; v_gene: TRBV5-4; j_gene: TRBJ2-2; d_gene: -
CDR3aa: CAISGYGGPGGTDTQYF; CDR3nt: TGTGCCATCAGTGGATACGGGGGACCGGGGGGGACAGATACGCAGTATTTT; abundance: -; v_gene: TRBV10-3; j_gene: TRBJ2-3; d_gene: TRBD2
CDR3aa: CASRKVGGRSNTEAFF; CDR3nt: TGTGCCAGCAGAAAGGTGGGGGGGCGATCGAACACTGAAGCTTTCTTT; abundance: -; v_gene: TRBV6-5; j_gene: TRBJ1-1; d_gene: -
CDR3aa: CASSSGQGNSPLHF; CDR3nt: TGTGCCAGCAGCTCGGGACAGGGGAATTCACCCCTCCACTTT; abundance: many; v_gene: TRBV5-1; j_gene: TRBJ1-6; d_gene: TRBD1
CDR3aa: CASSQPGLGETQYF; CDR3nt: TGCGCCAGCAGCCAACCGGGATTGGGAGAGACCCAGTACTTC; abundance: many; v_gene: TRBV4-1; j_gene: TRBJ2-5; d_gene: -
CDR3aa: CARCEGTGSIQPQHF; CDR3nt: TGTGCCAGATGTGAAGGGACAGGGAGCATTCAGCCCCAGCATTTT; abundance: few; v_gene: TRBV7-3; j_gene: TRBJ1-5; d_gene: TRBD1
CDR3aa: CASTPQAVGGNIQYF; CDR3nt: TGTGCCAGCACCCCTCAGGCGGTGGGGGGGAACATTCAGTACTTC; abundance: many; v_gene: TRBV12-3/TRBV12-4; j_gene: TRBJ2-4; d_gene: TRBD2
CDR3aa: CASSWTLAGTTGHGSPLHF; CDR3nt: TGTGCCAGCAGCTGGACTCTGGCGGGGACGACGGGGCATGGGTCACCCCTCCACTTT; abundance: many; v_gene: TRBV7-8; j_gene: TRBJ1-6; d_gene: -
CDR3aa: CASSKDWGPEAFF; CDR3nt: TGTGCCAGCAGTAAGGACTGGGGCCCTGAAGCTTTCTTT; abundance: many; v_gene: TRBV6-1; j_gene: TRBJ1-1; d_gene: -
CDR3aa: CAIRGTTNTQYF; CDR3nt: TGTGCCATCAGGGGTACTACAAATACGCAGTATTTT; abundance: many; v_gene: TRBV10-3; j_gene: TRBJ2-3; d_gene: -
CDR3aa: CASSPLRAQPQHF; CDR3nt: TGTGCCAGCAGTCCCCTCAGGGCTCAGCCCCAGCATTTT; abundance: many; v_gene: TRBV6-6; j_gene: TRBJ1-5; d_gene: -
CDR3aa: CASSPPGPGTQYF; CDR3nt: TGTGCCAGCAGCCCCCCCGGGCCTGGGACCCAGTACTTC; abundance: few; v_gene: TRBV7-2; j_gene: TRBJ2-5; d_gene: -
CDR3aa: CAISEGLSGNTIYF; CDR3nt: TGTGCCATCAGTGAGGGATTATCTGGAAACACCATATATTTT; abundance: many; v_gene: TRBV10-3; j_gene: TRBJ1-3; d_gene: -
CDR3aa: CASSQENPESTDTQYF; CDR3nt: TGCGCCAGCAGCCAGGAGAACCCGGAGAGCACAGATACGCAGTATTTT; abundance: few; v_gene: TRBV4-3; j_gene: TRBJ2-3; d_gene: -
CDR3aa: CASSTRGENTEAFF; CDR3nt: TGTGCCAGCAGTACCAGGGGGGAGAACACTGAAGCTTTCTTT; abundance: many; v_gene: TRBV2; j_gene: TRBJ1-1; d_gene: TRBD1
CDR3aa: CASSQKTAATDTQYF; CDR3nt: TGTGCCAGCAGCCAAAAAACGGCTGCCACAGATACGCAGTATTTT; abundance: few; v_gene: TRBV4-2; j_gene: TRBJ2-3; d_gene: -